The clone carrying this T cell receptor (beta chain) was counted a single time. TCRdb's table, derived via immunoSEQ multiplex PCR, lists solely in-frame clones and lacks some. Of 65,000 to 80,000 clones listed, around 83% were seen once; the top ten hold 27%. These data originate in a study of blood T cell repertoires in COVID-19. Study-level information: Acute and convalescent COVID-19 specimens originated in the United States, Italy and Spain. In each case, the material was cDNA or gDNA derived from T cells, B-cell-depleted T cells, or PBMCs.

Germline lookup yields CDR1 MGHDK and CDR2 SYGVNS. This CDR3 is 14 amino acids long. Trimming removed 4 bases from V and 8 bases from J; junction bases left unmatched: 4. The material sequenced was peripheral blood. The TCR was taken from a human donor in a cohort sampled during active COVID-19. V gene TRBV25-1 combines with J gene TRBJ1-4; TRBD1 agrees at 10 bases. This CDR3 is CASSGGQGYEKLFF. CDR3 DNA: TGTGCCAGCAGTGGGGGACAGGGGTACGAAAAACTGTTTTTT.